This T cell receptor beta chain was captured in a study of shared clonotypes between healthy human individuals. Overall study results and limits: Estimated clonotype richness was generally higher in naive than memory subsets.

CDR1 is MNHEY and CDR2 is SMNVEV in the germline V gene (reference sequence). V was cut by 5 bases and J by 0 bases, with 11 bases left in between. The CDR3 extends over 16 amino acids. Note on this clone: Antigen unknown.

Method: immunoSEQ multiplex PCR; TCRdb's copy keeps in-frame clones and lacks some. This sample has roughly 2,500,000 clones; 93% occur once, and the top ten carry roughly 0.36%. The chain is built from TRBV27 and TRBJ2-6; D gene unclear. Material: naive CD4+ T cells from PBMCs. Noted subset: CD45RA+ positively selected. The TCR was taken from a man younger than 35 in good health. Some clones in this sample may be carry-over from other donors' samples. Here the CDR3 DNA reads TGTGCCAGCAGTCAACTTCACCCCTCTGGGGCCAACGTCCTGACTTTC. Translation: CASSQLHPSGANVLTF.